The T cell receptor beta chain under discussion was sequenced for a study of shared clonotypes between healthy human individuals. Study context: Each donor had three CD4 naive, three CD4 memory, two CD8 naive and one CD8 memory plate. Study-wide results and limits: Memory subsets had estimated richness that was generally smaller than that of naive subsets.

The CDR3 has 15 residues. In germline, CDR1 is LNHDA, CDR2 SQIVND (reference sequence). The naive CD8 subset, CD45RO-negative cells positively selected for CCR7, excluded terminally differentiated effector memory CD45RA+ cells. Deep was the level used in running the assay. Profiled with immunoSEQ multiplex PCR; TCRdb holds only in-frame clones, not every one. The sample yields approximately 600,000 clones, about 95% seen once. Worth noting for this clone: What it binds is unknown.

Sequencing was performed on naive CD8+ T cells sorted from blood. The clonotype originates from a woman aged 30 to 39 in good health. V usage is TRBV19 and J usage is TRBJ2-5, with 7 bases matching TRBD2. The J call is doubtful: the DNA matches TRBJ2-7 better. CDR3 residues: CASSIGVAGGYEQYF. CDR3 bases: TGTGCCAGTAGTATAGGAGTAGCGGGTGGCTACGAGCAGTACTTC.